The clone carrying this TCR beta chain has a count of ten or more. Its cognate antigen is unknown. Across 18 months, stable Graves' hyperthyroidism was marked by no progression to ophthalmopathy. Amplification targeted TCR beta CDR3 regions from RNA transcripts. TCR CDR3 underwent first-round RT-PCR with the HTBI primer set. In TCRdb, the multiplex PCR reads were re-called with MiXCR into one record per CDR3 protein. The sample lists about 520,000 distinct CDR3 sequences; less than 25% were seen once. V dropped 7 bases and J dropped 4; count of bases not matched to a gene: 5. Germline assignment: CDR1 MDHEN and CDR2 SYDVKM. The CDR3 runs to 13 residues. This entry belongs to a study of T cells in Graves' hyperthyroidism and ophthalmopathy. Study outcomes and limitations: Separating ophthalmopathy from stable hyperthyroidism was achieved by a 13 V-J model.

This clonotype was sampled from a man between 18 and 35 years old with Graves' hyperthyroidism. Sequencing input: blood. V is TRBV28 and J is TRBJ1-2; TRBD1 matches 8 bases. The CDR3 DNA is TGTGCCAGCACGACCAGGGGGCTCTATGGCTACACCTTC. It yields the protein CASTTRGLYGYTF.